These T cell receptor beta chains were read from a single sample in a study of blood T cell repertoires in COVID-19. Sequencing was performed with immunoSEQ multiplex PCR; in TCRdb, only in-frame clones are kept and a portion is missing. The sample carries 40,000 or so clones, approximately 84% recorded once. The sample taken for sequencing was peripheral blood. The receptors here all came from a woman aged 70-85 years in a cohort sampled during active COVID-19. Both conserved end residues are part of each CDR3. A D gene is named only where the DNA matches it firmly. Not all rows give a size; the values are once, few, many and, for expanded clones, a class.

-,-,TRBJ1-2,TRBV9,TGTGCCAGCAGCGGGACACCCAATGGCTATGGCTACACCTTC,CASSGTPNGYGYTF
-,-,TRBJ2-7,TRBV7-6,TGTGCCAGCAGCTTAGGAGACTCTCAGACGAGCGCCTACGAGCAGTACTTC,CASSLGDSQTSAYEQYF
TRBD1,-,TRBJ1-6,TRBV12-3/TRBV12-4,TGTGCCAGCACCCAGGACAGGGCATCACCCCTCCACTTT,CASTQDRASPLHF
-,-,TRBJ1-1,TRBV28,TGTGCCAGCAGCGTAGGCATTCGGGCTGAAGCTTTCTTT,CASSVGIRAEAFF
TRBD1,-,TRBJ2-1,TRBV27,TGTGCCAGCAGTTTAACTTTGGCCGATTGGGGACAGTACAATGAGCAGTTCTTC,CASSLTLADWGQYNEQFF
-,-,TRBJ2-1,TRBV11-2,TGTGCCAGCAGCCAACGGACAGACCCTTCCTACAATGAGCAGTTCTTC,CASSQRTDPSYNEQFF
TRBD1,-,TRBJ1-1,TRBV9,TGTGCCAGCAGCGAATCCGGACAGGGGGTGGGTACTGAAGCTTTCTTT,CASSESGQGVGTEAFF
-,once,TRBJ2-1,TRBV7-2,TGTGCCAGCAGCTCCGCCCTTAGCGGTGGGGAGCAGTTCTTC,CASSSALSGGEQFF
TRBD2,few,TRBJ2-7,TRBV20-1,TGCAGTGCTAGTCGGACTAGCGGGAGAACTGACGAGCAGTACTTC,CSASRTSGRTDEQYF
TRBD2,-,TRBJ2-1,TRBV4-1,TGCGCCAGCAGCCAAAGCTCTAGCGGGAGGGCCGACAATGAGCAGTTCTTC,CASSQSSSGRADNEQFF
-,-,TRBJ2-7,TRBV7-8,TGTGCCAGCAGCCCTACTAACTCCTACGAGCAGTACTTC,CASSPTNSYEQYF
TRBD2,-,TRBJ2-3,TRBV10-3,TGTGCCATCAGTGTAGCGCTAGCGGGAGCTGTAACGCAGTATTTT,CAISVALAGAVTQYF
-,-,TRBJ2-3,TRBV4-2,TGTGCCAGCAGCCAAGATCGGGGGAGCTTGGGGGCAGATACGCAGTATTTT,CASSQDRGSLGADTQYF
-,few,TRBJ2-2,TRBV7-9,TGTGCCATAACGGGCGGGGAGCTGTTTTTT,CAITGGELFF
-,few,TRBJ1-3,TRBV9,TGTGCCAGCAGCGTAGCGGGACAACCAGGCGACACCATATATTTT,CASSVAGQPGDTIYF
TRBD2,-,TRBJ2-2,TRBV27,TGTGCCAGCAGTTTGTCGGGGGGGAACACCGGGGAGCTGTTTTTT,CASSLSGGNTGELFF
-,-,TRBJ1-2,TRBV9,TGTGCCAGCAGCCTATACGAGGGAGGTTTAGGGTATGGCTACACCTTC,CASSLYEGGLGYGYTF
TRBD2,-,TRBJ2-1,TRBV7-2,TGTGCCAGCAGCTTGGGCAGTTGGGGGGGGGTCTCCTACAATGAGCAGTTCTTC,CASSLGSWGGVSYNEQFF
-,once,TRBJ2-2,TRBV24-1,TGTGCCACCAGTGATTTGCATGGGGCCGTCAACACCGGGGAGCTGTTTTTT,CATSDLHGAVNTGELFF
-,-,TRBJ2-5,TRBV7-9,TGTGCCAGCAGCCCCCCTGGTGCGGGGTCGGGGACCCAGTACTTC,CASSPPGAGSGTQYF
-,-,TRBJ2-5,TRBV2,TGTGCCAGCAGCGGAAGCGTCCGAGAGACCCAGTACTTC,CASSGSVRETQYF
-,-,TRBJ2-4,TRBV3-1/TRBV3-2,TGTGCCAGCGCTCTAGCAGACACCAAAAACATTCAGTACTTC,CASALADTKNIQYF
TRBD1,few,TRBJ2-7,TRBV6-2/TRBV6-3,TGTGCCAGCAGTAAGGACAGGGGCTTTTCCTACGAGCAGTACTTC,CASSKDRGFSYEQYF
TRBD1,-,TRBJ2-3,TRBV28,TGTGCCAGCAGTTTACCGACAGGGGTGGATACGCAGTATTTT,CASSLPTGVDTQYF
-,once,TRBJ1-1,TRBV28,TGTGCCAGCAGACTCACAGAAGGTGAAGCTTTCTTT,CASRLTEGEAFF